This passage covers 17 T cell receptor beta chains from one sample sequenced in a study of T cell repertoires in cytomegalovirus infection. Antigens for these TCRs are unknown. TCRdb called the reads again in MiXCR, with one record for every CDR3 protein. The sample carries about 830,000 distinct CDR3 sequences, approximately 32% recorded once. The sequenced sample was cultured CD8+ T cells from PBMCs, obtained from culture after CMV antigen stimulation. The receptors were gathered from a human donor in good health (CMV status not recorded). Some clones in this sample may be carry-over from other donors' samples.

In its sample, this clonotype was seen a few times. The chain couples TRBV4-1 to TRBJ1-5; 7 bases agree with TRBD1. Germline V gene lookup returns CDR1 MGHRA and CDR2 YSYEKL. This CDR3 has 15 amino acids. Trimming took 5 bases from V and 7 from J; bases not matched to a gene: 11. CDR3 residues: CASSAFRGGGQPQHF. DNA of the CDR3: TGCGCCAGCAGCGCCTTCAGGGGGGGAGGACAGCCCCAGCATTTT.

This chain joins TRBV12-3 or TRBV12-4 and TRBJ2-5, with 10 bases matching TRBD1. CDR3 length equals 17 residues. V lost 5 bases to trimming and J lost 0 bases; unmatched junction nucleotides: 9. This CDR3 reads CASSMHAGTGDQETQYF. The DNA for the CDR3 is TGTGCCAGCAGTATGCATGCCGGGACAGGGGACCAAGAGACCCAGTACTTC.

The chain employs TRBV7-9 and TRBJ1-2; D possibly corresponds to TRBD1 (5 bases). The CDR3 loop spans 15 amino acids. V was cut by 3 bases and J by 4 bases, with 15 bases left in between. Germline CDR1 and CDR2: SEHNR and FQNEAQ (reference sequence). CDR3 nucleotides: TGTGCCAGCAGCTTGTCAGGGTCTTATAGCTATGGCTACACCTTC. Its protein is CASSLSGSYSYGYTF.

V is TRBV6-5 and J is TRBJ2-5, with D tentatively TRBD1 (5 bases). V lost 6 bases and J lost 1, with 15 bases in between. This CDR3 has 15 amino acids. CDR1 and CDR2 (germline): MNHEY, SVGAGI. The CDR3 sequence is CASSLVIGAQETQYF. The CDR3 DNA follows: TGTGCCAGCAGCCTGGTAATTGGGGCCCAAGAGACCCAGTACTTC.

The genes are TRBV7-6 and TRBJ1-2; no clear D. Trimming took off 8 bases at V and 4 bases at J, with 11 bases between the two ends. Germline CDR1 SGHVS, CDR2 FNYEAQ. The CDR3 extends over 12 amino acids. CDR3 nucleotides: TGTGCCAGCTACGACATGCCCTATGGCTACACCTTC. Translation: CASYDMPYGYTF.

In the case of this clonotype: At one end the junction does not follow the germline gene, possibly because of a read error. The chain has TRBV6-5 and TRBJ1-1; the D is unclear. Germline assignment: CDR1 MNHEY and CDR2 SVGAGI. The CDR3 sequence is 15 residues long. The CDR3 spells CANSPPAGLNTEAFF. For the CDR3, the DNA is TGTGCCAACAGTCCTCCGGCAGGACTGAACACTGAAGCTTTCTTT.

A few counts support this clonotype. Its ends do not fully match the called genes, so a read error is possible. The V and J genes are TRBV29-1 and TRBJ2-1; TRBD1 matches at 8 bases. The CDR3 contains 14 residues. Looked up from germline, CDR1 is SQVTM and CDR2 is ANQGSEA. This CDR3 reads CSVEGQGSDNEQFF. The CDR3 DNA reads as TGCAGCGTAGAAGGACAGGGCAGTGACAATGAGCAGTTCTTC.

The DNA of the CDR3 is TGTGCCAGCAGTTACTCTGAAGGGCCTCAAGAGACCCAGTACTTC. Encoded protein: CASSYSEGPQETQYF. This chain uses TRBV6-5 with TRBJ2-5, with unresolved D. The ends were cut back, 0 bases at V and 2 bases at J, with 10 bases in the middle. CDR1 MNHEY and CDR2 SVGAGI come from the germline V gene. The CDR3 contains 15 residues.

For this clonotype: Its ends do not fully match the called genes, so a read error is possible. The V and J genes are TRBV6-6 and TRBJ1-2; perhaps TRBD1 as D (5 bases). The CDR3 length is 15 residues. CDR1 is MNHNY and CDR2 is SVGAGI in the germline V gene (reference sequence). CDR3 sequence: CASNYSTAAEYGYTF. The CDR3 bases are TGTGCCAGCAATTACTCGACAGCAGCCGAGTATGGCTACACCTTC.

The rearrangement uses TRBV6-6 and TRBJ2-1; unclear D gene. Looked up from germline, CDR1 is MNHNY and CDR2 is SVGAGI (reference sequence). This CDR3 has 14 amino acids. Trimming cost V 6 bases and J 0 bases, with 9 bases left between them. CDR3 loop: CASSVWSSYNEQFF. CDR3 in DNA: TGTGCCAGCAGCGTCTGGAGCTCCTACAATGAGCAGTTCTTC.

The genes are TRBV6-6 and TRBJ2-5, with unresolved D. The CDR3 totals 12 residues. Germline values: CDR1 MNHNY, CDR2 SVGAGI (reference sequence). The ends were cut back, 2 bases at V and 5 bases at J, with 6 bases in the middle. For the CDR3, the DNA is TGTGCCAGCAGTTACGTACGGGAGACCCAGTACTTC. Amino acid sequence: CASSYVRETQYF.

This clonotype was recorded many times. This rearrangement joins TRBV7-2 to TRBJ1-1, with D perhaps TRBD1 (5 bases). The CDR3 spans 14 residues. The germline V and J ends were trimmed by 3 bases and 2 bases, with 10 bases remaining between them. Per the germline V gene, CDR1 is SGHTA and CDR2 is FQGNSA. DNA for the CDR3: TGTGCCAGCAGCTTGACAGAATACAACACTGAAGCTTTCTTT. Its protein is CASSLTEYNTEAFF.

This CDR3 reads CASSITSGGVTSGEQFF. The CDR3 DNA is TGTGCCAGTAGTATAACTAGCGGGGGGGTCACCTCGGGTGAGCAGTTCTTC. V usage is TRBV19 and J usage is TRBJ2-1; 13 positions match TRBD2. The CDR3 loop spans 17 amino acids. With 2 bases clipped from V and 9 bases from J, the junction kept 10 bases outside the gene matches. CDR1 is LNHDA, CDR2 SQIVND, per germline (reference sequence). Drawing the rest from reference TRBV19 and TRBJ2-1, the complete variable domain is DGGITQSPKYLFRKEGQNVTLSCEQNLNHDAMYWYRQDPGQGLRLIYYSQIVNDFQKGDIAEGYSVSREKKESFPLTVTSAQKNPTAFYLCASSITSGGVTSGEQFFGPGTRLTVL.

This rearrangement joins TRBV6-2 or TRBV6-3 to TRBJ1-2; tentatively, D is TRBD1 (6 bases). Germline lookup yields CDR1 MNHEY and CDR2 SVGEGT. The CDR3 has 15 amino acids. The V and J ends lost 4 bases and 4 bases respectively, with 16 bases between them. CDR3 loop: CASSLRDTGGYGYTF. CDR3 nucleotides: TGTGCCAGCAGTTTACGGGACACCGGGGGCTATGGCTACACCTTC.

This clonotype appeared a few times. V usage is TRBV5-4 and J usage is TRBJ1-1; no clear D gene. The CDR3 runs to 13 residues. Trimming stripped 2 bases from V and 4 bases from J, with 9 bases between. The germline V gene encodes CDR1 SGHNT and CDR2 YYREEE (reference sequence). CDR3: CASSFDKTTEAFF. In DNA, the CDR3 is TGTGCCAGCAGCTTTGACAAAACCACTGAAGCTTTCTTT.

This clonotype has just a few counts. This sequence joins TRBV12-5 and TRBJ2-2; D perhaps matches TRBD1 (5 bases). The V gene lost 3 bases and the J gene lost 3 bases, with 17 bases spanning the gap. The CDR3 contains 17 residues. Germline CDR1 and CDR2: LGHNT and FRNRAP. CDR3 loop: CASGFKIQGKDTGELFF. The CDR3 DNA is TGTGCTAGTGGTTTCAAAATTCAGGGAAAGGACACCGGGGAGCTGTTTTTT.

This clonotype was seen many times. DNA of the CDR3: TGTGCCAGCAGCCCCCTGAAGTGGGACTACGAGCAGTACGTC. It translates to CASSPLKWDYEQYV. The gene calls are TRBV7-2 and TRBJ2-7, with D unresolved. The ends were cut back, 5 bases at V and 3 bases at J, with 14 bases in the middle. In germline, CDR1 is SGHTA, CDR2 FQGNSA. This CDR3 is 14 amino acids long.